Below, 25 T cell receptor beta chains from the same sample are listed, as sequenced in a study of T cells in Graves' hyperthyroidism and ophthalmopathy. RNA transcripts yielded amplified TCR beta CDR3 regions. During a first-round RT-PCR of the TCR CDR3, the HTBI primer set was used. TCRdb re-called the multiplex PCR reads through MiXCR, storing one row per CDR3 protein. The table includes hundreds of thousands of distinct CDR3 sequences, about 19% detected once. The sequencing sample was made of blood. The receptor source for this set is a woman in her late teens or twenties with Graves' hyperthyroidism.

This clonotype was counted at least ten times. This chain uses TRBV12-3 or TRBV12-4 with TRBJ2-7, with a weak D call TRBD2 (5 bases). The CDR3 loop spans 14 amino acids. Trimming took off 3 bases at V and 3 bases at J, with 12 bases between the two ends. CDR3 nucleotides: TGTGCCAGCAGTTTCCGTCCGGGGAACTACGAGCAGTACTTC. Its protein product is CASSFRPGNYEQYF.

This chain joins TRBV6-5 and TRBJ1-2; 10 bases align to TRBD1. CDR1 and CDR2 from the germline V gene are MNHEY and SVGAGI. CDR3 length: 15 residues. V lost 3 bases, J lost 8 bases, and 9 bases stayed unmatched. The CDR3, as DNA: TGTGCCAGCAGTTATTCGGACAGGGGGTGGAAGGGCTACACCTTC. Translated: CASSYSDRGWKGYTF.

The table lists this clonotype with many counts. V usage is TRBV12-5 and J usage is TRBJ1-1; D not resolved. The CDR3 extends over 14 amino acids. The V gene's germline CDR1 is LGHNT and CDR2 FRNRAP. The germline V and J ends were trimmed by 1 base and 3 bases, with 9 bases remaining between them. CDR3 sequence: CASGLAGVHTEAFF. CDR3 coding DNA: TGTGCTAGTGGTTTGGCCGGGGTCCACACTGAAGCTTTCTTT.

This clonotype was counted at least ten times. The chain combines TRBV28 with TRBJ1-2; D ambiguous. The CDR3 is 14 amino acids. Looked up from germline, CDR1 is MDHEN and CDR2 is SYDVKM. Trimming pared 2 bases from V and 7 bases from J, leaving 14 bases between. The CDR3 is CASSLVVAGSGYTF. The CDR3 DNA is TGTGCCAGCAGTTTAGTAGTCGCCGGTAGTGGCTACACCTTC.

This clonotype occurred many times. This chain links TRBV28 with TRBJ2-5; D is tentatively TRBD1 or TRBD2 (5 bases each). The germline V and J ends were trimmed by 4 bases and 1 base, with 19 bases remaining between them. Germline assignment: CDR1 MDHEN and CDR2 SYDVKM. The CDR3 totals 17 residues. The CDR3 DNA reads as TGTGCCAGCAGTTCCCTTCGGATTGGGGGACCCCAAGAGACCCAGTACTTC. It translates to CASSSLRIGGPQETQYF. Full variable domain (outside the CDR3, taken from reference TRBV28 and TRBJ2-5): DVKVTQSSRYLVKRTGEKVFLECVQDMDHENMFWYRQDPGLGLRLIYFSYDVKMKEKGDIPEGYSVSREKKERFSLILESASTNQTSMYLCASSSLRIGGPQETQYFGPGTRLLVL.

J is TRBJ2-7 and V is TRBV27; D unresolved. Germline V gene data show CDR1 as MNHEY and CDR2 as SMNVEV (reference sequence). Deletions cut 8 bases from V and 0 bases from J, with 17 bases between. This CDR3 has 15 residues. The CDR3 DNA is TGTGCCAGCCAAAGGAACCCCAGGAGCTCCTACGAGCAGTACTTC. This encodes CASQRNPRSSYEQYF.

This sequence joins TRBV20-1 and TRBJ1-1; D not certain. Trimming stripped 5 bases from V and 0 bases from J, with 7 bases between. Germline loops: CDR1 DFQATT, CDR2 SNEGSKA (reference sequence). The CDR3 has 12 residues. The CDR3 bases are TGCAGTGCTTCGGAGTTGAACACTGAAGCTTTCTTT. It translates to CSASELNTEAFF.

This clonotype was seen at least ten times. The rearrangement joins TRBV12-3 or TRBV12-4 to TRBJ1-5; D call uncertain. This CDR3 region has 12 residues. The germline V and J ends were trimmed by 7 bases and 9 bases, with 13 bases remaining between them. The CDR3 sequence: CASTPVGRPQHF. The CDR3 bases are TGTGCCAGCACCCCCGTCGGACGGCCCCAGCATTTT.

This clonotype is a singleton in its sample. A read error is possible here, since a much larger clone lies one base away. V is TRBV7-9 and J is TRBJ1-2, with D tentatively TRBD1 (6 bases). Deletions cut 5 bases from V and 13 bases from J, with 23 bases between. Germline assignment: CDR1 SEHNR and CDR2 FQNEAQ (reference sequence). The CDR3 consists of 14 residues. The CDR3 DNA follows: TGTGCCAGCAGCCAGGACAGTACCGGGGTTAGGAGCACCTTC. This translates into CASSQDSTGVRSTF.

This clonotype was observed at least ten times. V usage is TRBV6-1 and J usage is TRBJ1-1, with TRBD1 matching over 7 bases. The CDR3 has 14 residues. Trimming at V came to 6 bases and at J to 5 bases, leaving 9 bases not matched to a gene. Germline values: CDR1 MNHNS, CDR2 SASEGT. CDR3 in DNA: TGTGCCAGCAGGCGGGACAGCTCGGGTACTGAAGCTTTCTTT. Translation: CASRRDSSGTEAFF.

This chain joins TRBV6-1 and TRBJ2-5, with D maybe TRBD1 (7 bases). The ends were cut back, 7 bases at V and 3 bases at J, with 18 bases in the middle. Germline V gene data show CDR1 as MNHNS and CDR2 as SASEGT. This CDR3 is 15 amino acids long. CDR3 loop: CASTLTSRGEETQYF. The CDR3 DNA is TGTGCCAGCACCTTAACATCCAGGGGGGAAGAGACCCAGTACTTC.

This clonotype was recorded many times. The rearrangement joins TRBV12-3 or TRBV12-4 to TRBJ2-5, with D unresolved. V shed 1 base and J shed 5 bases, with 8 bases lying between them. The CDR3 loop spans 13 amino acids. The CDR3 sequence is CASSLGGFETQYF. The DNA of the CDR3 is TGTGCCAGCAGTTTAGGGGGTTTCGAGACCCAGTACTTC.

In this sample, this clonotype turned up many times. The chain links TRBV2 to TRBJ2-7; D is ambiguous. CDR1 is SNHLY, CDR2 FYNNEI, per germline. The CDR3 is 15 amino acids. V dropped 5 bases and J dropped 2 bases, with 16 bases sitting between them. The CDR3 region is CASSNRARIPYEQYF. DNA of the CDR3: TGTGCCAGCAGTAACCGGGCCCGTATACCCTACGAGCAGTACTTC.

This chain connects TRBV14 to TRBJ2-2; the D is unclear. From germline, CDR1 is SGHDN and CDR2 FVKESK. V lost 5 bases and J 0 bases, leaving 7 bases between the germline ends. The CDR3 sequence is 14 residues long. CDR3 nucleotides: TGTGCCAGCAGCGTTCAATCGAACACCGGGGAGCTGTTTTTT. Translating it yields CASSVQSNTGELFF.

There are many counts of this clonotype. The rearrangement links TRBV3-1 to TRBJ2-7; 7 nucleotides line up with TRBD2. CDR1 and CDR2 (germline): LGHDT, YNNKEL (reference sequence). The CDR3 is made up of 15 amino acids. Trimming cost V 3 bases and J 2 bases; bases outside gene matches: 7. CDR3 nucleotide sequence: TGTGCCAGCAGCCAGCACACAGCGGGGCCCTACGAGCAGTACTTC. It is translated as CASSQHTAGPYEQYF.

This clonotype was detected many times. The genes are TRBV27 and TRBJ2-6, with a possible D match to TRBD2 (6 bases). V lost 0 bases, J lost 2 bases, and 11 bases lay in between. CDR1 and CDR2 from the germline V gene are MNHEY and SMNVEV (reference sequence). The CDR3 consists of 17 residues. CDR3 sequence (DNA): TGTGCCAGCAGTTTATCGGTTCCGGGGGCTGGGGCCAACGTCCTGACTTTC. This sequence encodes CASSLSVPGAGANVLTF.

The rearrangement links TRBV28 to TRBJ2-5; 10 positions agree with TRBD2. Trimming removed 3 bases from V and 4 bases from J; junction bases left unmatched: 5. The CDR3 is 15 amino acids. The germline V gene encodes CDR1 MDHEN and CDR2 SYDVKM. The CDR3 nucleotides read TGTGCCAGCAGTTTGGCAGCGGGGGGGCCAGAGACCCAGTACTTC. Translated, it gives CASSLAAGGPETQYF.

This clonotype came up a few times. V usage is TRBV12-3 or TRBV12-4 and J usage is TRBJ2-6; 7 bases are shared with TRBD1. This CDR3 has 18 amino acids. J was trimmed by 1 base and V by 2 bases; bases with no gene match: 8. The CDR3 nucleotides are TGTGCCAGCAGTTTAATCGGGCAGGGGGAATCTGGGGCCAACGTCCTGACTTTC. Protein: CASSLIGQGESGANVLTF.

A remark on this clonotype: Being one base from a much bigger clone, this may be a read error. The gene calls are TRBV11-1 and TRBJ1-2; the D gene is possibly TRBD1 (6 bases). The CDR3 has 16 amino acids. CDR1 and CDR2 from the germline V gene are SGHAT and FQDESV (reference sequence). The V end lost 5 bases, the J end lost 2 bases, and 18 bases lay between the germline ends. Written as DNA, the CDR3 is TGTGCCAGCAGCATAGACCCCTCGGACAGAAACTATGGCTACACCTTC. This translates into CASSIDPSDRNYGYTF.

This clonotype was counted ten times or more. The V and J genes are TRBV6-1 and TRBJ2-2, with D unresolved. This CDR3 region has 13 residues. Trimming cost V 4 bases and J 6 bases, with 9 bases left between them. Germline V gives CDR1 MNHNS, CDR2 SASEGT. CDR3 residues: CASSVVAAGELFF. In DNA, the CDR3 is TGTGCCAGCAGTGTGGTTGCCGCCGGGGAGCTGTTTTTT.

This clonotype came up many times. V usage is TRBV20-1 and J usage is TRBJ2-5; D might be TRBD1 (6 bases). This CDR3 spans 12 amino acids. Trimming removed 6 bases at V and 2 bases at J, with 10 bases between. Germline CDR1 DFQATT, CDR2 SNEGSKA (reference sequence). The CDR3 nucleotides are TGCAGTGCCCGCGGACAGCAAGAGACCCAGTACTTC. Translated: CSARGQQETQYF.

Many counts were recorded for this clonotype. The rearrangement joins TRBV25-1 to TRBJ1-5, with TRBD1 identical over 8 bases. Germline CDR1 MGHDK, CDR2 SYGVNS. V dropped 3 bases and J dropped 6; count of bases not matched to a gene: 4. The CDR3 is made up of 14 amino acids. CDR3 in amino acids: CASSETGDAQPQHF. The CDR3 nucleotides read TGTGCCAGCAGTGAGACAGGGGATGCTCAGCCCCAGCATTTT.

The chain combines TRBV3-1 with TRBJ2-2, with TRBD2 as a possible D gene (6 bases). Germline CDR1 and CDR2: LGHDT and YNNKEL (reference sequence). Trimming left V 2 bases short and J 6 bases short, with 13 bases between. This CDR3 has 15 residues. Written as DNA, the CDR3 is TGTGCCAGCAGCCAAACGGAGGGGCTTCCCGGGGAGCTGTTTTTT. Amino acid sequence: CASSQTEGLPGELFF.

This clonotype was recorded many times. The CDR3 DNA reads TGTGCCAGCAGTTACTCGAAAACGGCAGGTGAAGCTTTCTTT. It encodes CASSYSKTAGEAFF. This chain joins TRBV6-5 and TRBJ1-1, with no clear D. Germline V gene lookup returns CDR1 MNHEY and CDR2 SVGAGI. The CDR3 is 14 amino acids. Trimming left V 0 bases short and J 7 bases short, with 12 bases between.

This clonotype was counted many times. CDR3 sequence: CASSRGQGGTEAFF. In DNA, the CDR3 is TGTGCCAGCAGCCGAGGACAGGGCGGCACTGAAGCTTTCTTT. The V call is TRBV6-1, the J call TRBJ1-1; 8 positions match TRBD1. The CDR3 runs 14 residues. The J segment lost 4 bases and the V segment lost 6 bases, leaving 7 bases of the junction unmatched. The germline V gene encodes CDR1 MNHNS and CDR2 SASEGT.